Here is one T cell receptor (beta chain) with its context. This entry comes from a study of blood T cell repertoires in COVID-19. Turning to the study itself: The analysed material was cDNA or gDNA that came from T cells, B-cell-depleted T cells, or PBMCs.

Authors' processing steps: Estimation of nucleated cell counts was performed using reference gene primer amplification. TCRdb's copy holds only in-frame clones and misses some; the assay was immunoSEQ multiplex PCR. V and J calls and clone size are as listed in that table; D and trimming were resolved from the DNA. The sample holds 250,000 to 400,000 clones; about nine tenths are singletons and the top ten take 1%. The sample comprised peripheral blood. This sequence was found in a man in his forties or fifties with active or convalescent COVID-19.

The CDR3: CASSFQGQGVLTEAFF. In nucleotides, the CDR3 is TGTGCCAGCAGTTTCCAAGGACAGGGAGTTTTGACTGAAGCTTTCTTT. V gene TRBV27 combines with J gene TRBJ1-1; TRBD1 aligns across 8 bases. The CDR3 sequence is 16 residues long. Germline trimming cut 3 bases from V and 5 bases from J; bases unmatched to any gene: 11. CDR1 is MNHEY and CDR2 is SMNVEV in the germline V gene (reference sequence).